Listed here are 18 T cell receptor beta chains from one sample, sequenced in a study of cytomegalovirus exposure and HLA in healthy donors. PCR involved 60 Vbeta and 13 Jbeta primers. Only in-frame clones appear in the TCRdb table, and some are missing; sequencing was by immunoSEQ multiplex PCR. This table holds approximately 190,000 clones, 81% found once. Sequenced material: PBMCs. The receptors were gathered from a man aged 45-60 years in good health and CMV-seronegative.

In its sample, this clone was seen a few times. The rearrangement links TRBV29-1 to TRBJ1-2; D remains unclear. V lost 5 bases to trimming and J lost 1 base, with 17 bases between them. Germline V CDR1 and CDR2: SQVTM, ANQGSEA. The CDR3 is 15 amino acids. The CDR3 coding sequence is TGCAGCGTTATCTTGGGCCTCAACCTTAACTATGGCTACACCTTC. Encoded protein: CSVILGLNLNYGYTF.

The rearrangement links TRBV7-9 to TRBJ2-1; 14 nucleotides align to TRBD2. The CDR3 is made up of 15 amino acids. Unmatched junction bases numbered 4, after V lost 3 bases and J lost 9 bases. The V gene's germline CDR1 is SEHNR and CDR2 FQNEAQ (reference sequence). CDR3 DNA sequence: TGTGCCAGCAGCTTGACTAGCGGGGGGGCACTTGAGCAGTTCTTC. Its protein is CASSLTSGGALEQFF.

CDR3 nucleotide sequence: TGTGCCATCAGTAGACAGGCCGCAACTAATGAAAAACTGTTTTTT. It translates to CAISRQAATNEKLFF. The rearrangement uses TRBV10-3 and TRBJ1-4; the D gene is possibly TRBD1 (6 bases). This CDR3 comprises 15 residues. Germline values: CDR1 ENHRY, CDR2 SYGVKD. The ends were cut back, 5 bases at V and 0 bases at J, with 10 bases in the middle.

This sequence joins TRBV27 and TRBJ1-2; D not certain. Germline CDR1 and CDR2: MNHEY and SMNVEV (reference sequence). Trimming cost V 4 bases and J 10 bases, with 16 bases left between them. The CDR3 runs 13 residues. The CDR3 DNA sequence: TGTGCCAGCAGTTCCATTAGGGAGGGAGTCTACACCTTC. It is translated as CASSSIREGVYTF.

The chain joins TRBV5-6 to TRBJ1-5; a possible D gene is TRBD1 (6 bases). The CDR3 length is 15 residues. Trimming removed 4 bases from V and 0 bases from J, with 11 bases in between. The V gene's germline CDR1 is SGHDT and CDR2 YYEEEE. The DNA of the CDR3 is TGTGCCAGCAGCGGCAGGGGTTATAGCAATCAGCCCCAGCATTTT. Protein: CASSGRGYSNQPQHF.

The chain combines TRBV25-1 with TRBJ2-2, with a weak D call TRBD1 (5 bases). The CDR3 has 13 amino acids. V was pared by 4 bases and J by 3 bases, with 6 bases between. Germline V lookup: CDR1 MGHDK, CDR2 SYGVNS. CDR3 in DNA: TGTGCCAGCAGTGTACAGGACACCGGGGAGCTGTTTTTT. Translated, it gives CASSVQDTGELFF.

The genes are TRBV12-2 and TRBJ1-2; the table gives TRBD1 as D, unverified against the DNA. TRBV12-2 is assigned pseudogene status. The CDR3 totals 14 residues. The CDR3 here is CASPKGVGEYGYTF. CDR3 coding DNA: TGTGCAAGTCCAAAAGGGGTAGGGGAATATGGCTACACCTTC.

The J gene is TRBJ1-6, the V gene TRBV7-9, with 8 nucleotides matching TRBD1. Germline V CDR1 and CDR2: SEHNR, FQNEAQ (reference sequence). J gave up 5 bases and V 5 bases, and 5 bases lay outside the gene matches. The CDR3 spans 15 residues. The CDR3 nucleotides read TGTGCCAGCAGCGGATGGGACAGGAATAATTCACCCCTCCACTTT. This encodes CASSGWDRNNSPLHF.

The rearrangement joins TRBV18 to TRBJ2-3, with TRBD1 as a possible D gene (5 bases). Germline V CDR1 and CDR2: KGHSH, LQKENI. Between the trimmed V and J ends, which lost 2 bases and 2 bases, there was a span of 5 bases. The CDR3 spans 13 residues. The CDR3 DNA follows: TGTGCCAGCTCACCAGGGGCCACAGATACGCAGTATTTT. It is translated as CASSPGATDTQYF.

This clone has just a few counts. The chain recombines TRBV4-3 with TRBJ2-1; the match to TRBD1 covers 7 bases. CDR1 is LGHNA, CDR2 YSLEER, per germline. The length of the CDR3 is 17 residues. J gave up 2 bases and V 1 base, and 8 bases lay outside the gene matches. CDR3 sequence reads: CASSQAGTVVTYNEQFF. For the CDR3, the DNA is TGCGCCAGCAGCCAAGCCGGGACAGTCGTTACCTACAATGAGCAGTTCTTC.

The chain recombines TRBV9 with TRBJ1-1, with TRBD1 as a possible D gene (6 bases). With 3 bases removed from V and 1 base from J, the gap between germline ends came to 10 bases. CDR3 length equals 14 residues. Germline CDR1 SGDLS, CDR2 YYNGEE. In DNA, the CDR3 is TGTGCCAGCAGCGAGGGGGAAACGAACACTGAAGCTTTCTTT. As protein: CASSEGETNTEAFF.

This clone is a singleton in its sample. This chain links TRBV19 with TRBJ1-6, with 11 bases lining up with TRBD1. Per germline, CDR1 LNHDA and CDR2 SQIVND (reference sequence). Trimming cost V 7 bases and J 3 bases; bases outside gene matches: 2. This CDR3 contains 15 residues. For the CDR3, the DNA is TGTGCCAGTAAGGGGACAGGGGGCTATAATTCACCCCTCCACTTT. Protein: CASKGTGGYNSPLHF.

This sequence joins TRBV5-1 and TRBJ1-3; TRBD1 matches at 9 bases. Germline CDR1 and CDR2: SGHRS and YFSETQ. With V trimmed by 4 bases and J by 7 bases, 6 bases remained unmatched. This CDR3 is 14 amino acids long. This CDR3 reads CASSLGQGLNTIYF. The CDR3 DNA sequence: TGCGCCAGCAGCCTTGGACAGGGGTTGAACACCATATATTTT.

This clone was seen just once. The chain's CDR3 is CASSLYRGNYGYTF. CDR3 DNA: TGTGCCAGCAGTTTATACAGGGGGAATTATGGCTACACCTTC. This sequence joins TRBV27 and TRBJ1-2; 8 bases are shared with TRBD1. CDR3 size: 14 residues. J lost 5 bases, V lost 1 base, and 3 bases had no gene match. Germline lookup yields CDR1 MNHEY and CDR2 SMNVEV (reference sequence).

The V call is TRBV5-6, the J call TRBJ1-5; TRBD1 matches at 9 bases. Germline values: CDR1 SGHDT, CDR2 YYEEEE. This CDR3 has 14 amino acids. J lost 3 bases, V lost 4 bases, and 2 bases had no gene match. CDR3 in amino acids: CASSTGGLNQPQHF. The DNA for the CDR3 is TGTGCCAGCAGCACAGGGGGCCTCAATCAGCCCCAGCATTTT.

This chain connects TRBV6-5 to TRBJ2-3, with TRBD1 identical over 7 bases. The CDR3 covers 14 residues. The germline V gene encodes CDR1 MNHEY and CDR2 SVGAGI. V trimming: 6 bases; J trimming: 1 base; junction bases outside the gene matches: 4. The CDR3 here is CASRPGGGTDTQYF. In DNA, the CDR3 is TGTGCCAGCAGACCAGGGGGTGGCACAGATACGCAGTATTTT.

This chain links TRBV4-3 with TRBJ2-5; D ambiguous. The J call may not be correct, given that the DNA end is closer to TRBJ2-7. The CDR3 consists of 12 residues. Germline V gives CDR1 LGHNA, CDR2 YSLEER. In DNA form, the CDR3 reads TGCGCCAGAACGACCCAATACTACGAGCAGTACTTC. This sequence encodes CARTTQYYEQYF.

V and J are TRBV7-2 and TRBJ1-1; 9 bases are shared with TRBD1. Looked up from germline, CDR1 is SGHTA and CDR2 is FQGNSA. The CDR3 runs to 14 residues. V lost 5 bases and J lost 5; bases outside the gene matches: 6. CDR3 sequence (DNA): TGTGCCAGCAGCCCTGGACAGGGGTATACTGAAGCTTTCTTT. The encoded protein is CASSPGQGYTEAFF.